Below are 10 T cell receptor beta chains sequenced from a single sample in a study of Graves' ophthalmopathy and Graves' hyperthyroidism (dated by TCRdb to the late 2010s). Sequencer: Illumina HiSeq 2000. For repertoire sequencing, TCR beta CDR3 regions were amplified from RNA transcripts. The first round was an RT-PCR using HTBI primers with the Qiagen OneStep RT-PCR kit, and this first round was followed by a second-round multiplex PCR, then size selection and purification. TCRdb handled the public reads itself, with Q25 trimming in fastp and clone calling in MiXCR, and kept productive beta chains. All rows with the same CDR3 protein become a single entry with the most common DNA and genes. In this sample the table shows almost 750,000 distinct CDR3 sequences, about 44% of which occur a single time. Jointly, the top ten make up 35% to 55% of the sample. The sample consisted of peripheral blood. These receptors came from an adult man with Graves' ophthalmopathy.

This clonotype was counted at least ten times. The chain links TRBV15 to TRBJ1-1, with unresolved D. The CDR3 runs 14 residues. Trimming left V 6 bases short and J 5 bases short, with 16 bases between. Germline V CDR1 and CDR2: LNHNV, YYDKDF (reference sequence). The CDR3 sequence: CATRLAKTVTEAFF. CDR3 DNA: TGTGCCACCAGACTGGCCAAAACGGTGACTGAAGCTTTCTTT. Filled out from reference TRBV15 and TRBJ1-1, the complete variable domain reads DAMVIQNPRYQVTQFGKPVTLSCSQTLNHNVMYWYQQKSSQAPKLLFHYYDKDFNNEADTPDNFQSRRPNTSFCFLDIRSPGLGDTAMYLCATRLAKTVTEAFFGQGTRLTVV.

This clonotype appeared many times. The chain links TRBV7-9 to TRBJ2-6; TRBD1 matches 10 bases. This CDR3 comprises 17 residues. V trimming: 4 bases; J trimming: 5 bases; junction bases outside the gene matches: 8. From germline, CDR1 is SEHNR and CDR2 FQNEAQ (reference sequence). In DNA, the CDR3 is TGTGCCAGCAGCTCCCCGGGACAGGGGATCAGGGCCAACGTCCTGACTTTC. Translated: CASSSPGQGIRANVLTF.

This chain joins TRBV29-1 and TRBJ2-7; 12 positions agree with TRBD2. This CDR3 is built from 14 residues. V was clipped by 2 bases and J by 5 bases; unmatched bases: 4. CDR1 is SQVTM and CDR2 is ANQGSEA in the germline V gene. The CDR3 nucleotides read TGCAGCGTTGAACTAGCGGGAGGGCCCGACGAGCAGTACTTC. It codes for CSVELAGGPDEQYF.

Concerning this clonotype: The junction and the germline gene differ at one end; a read error may be behind it. The chain couples TRBV10-3 to TRBJ1-2; 7 positions match TRBD1. CDR3 length: 14 residues. Germline loops: CDR1 ENHRY, CDR2 SYGVKD. This chain's CDR3 is CASSELDRVGGYTF. CDR3 bases: TGTGCCAGCAGTGAACTAGACAGGGTTGGAGGCTACACCTTC.

Concerning this clonotype itself: A much larger clone lies a single base off, so this may be a read error. The rearrangement joins TRBV25-1 to TRBJ1-3; a weak D match, TRBD1 (6 bases). V was shortened by 6 bases and J by 4 bases, with 19 bases between the two germline ends. The CDR3 sequence is 16 residues long. Germline CDR1 and CDR2: MGHDK and SYGVNS. The CDR3 loop is CASSQDGGAGGNTIYF. CDR3 coding DNA: TGTGCCAGCAGCCAAGATGGGGGGGCTGGCGGAAACACCATATATTTT.

The chain couples TRBV25-1 to TRBJ1-1, with D unclear. V was clipped by 4 bases and J by 4 bases, with 13 bases between them. CDR3 length: 14 amino acids. The germline gives CDR1 MGHDK, CDR2 SYGVNS. In nucleotides, the CDR3 is TGTGCCAGCAGTGCCCCTGCCTCGGGCACTGAAGCTTTCTTT. It encodes CASSAPASGTEAFF.

The rearrangement uses TRBV29-1 and TRBJ1-2; 10 bases agree with TRBD1. The CDR3 totals 14 residues. CDR1 and CDR2 (germline): SQVTM, ANQGSEA. V lost 6 bases, J lost 7 bases, and 11 bases stayed unmatched. The CDR3 sequence is CSVFTGTGAGGYTF. CDR3 coding DNA: TGCAGCGTCTTCACCGGGACAGGGGCCGGTGGCTACACCTTC.

This clonotype was seen many times. This chain uses TRBV15 with TRBJ1-2, with D perhaps TRBD1 (5 bases). Germline loops: CDR1 LNHNV, CDR2 YYDKDF (reference sequence). Trimming took off 0 bases at V and 0 bases at J, with 8 bases between the two ends. The CDR3 covers 15 residues. CDR3 coding DNA: TGTGCCACCAGCAGAGATCGGGGGACTAACTATGGCTACACCTTC. Its protein is CATSRDRGTNYGYTF.

As for this clonotype: A much bigger clone sits one base away, suggesting this may be a read error. The genes are TRBV10-3 and TRBJ1-5; a weak D match, TRBD1 (5 bases). The V and J ends lost 4 bases and 3 bases respectively, with 7 bases between them. The CDR3 extends over 13 amino acids. Germline assignment: CDR1 ENHRY and CDR2 SYGVKD. The CDR3 sequence is CAISGQNNQPQHF. Written as DNA, the CDR3 is TGTGCCATCAGTGGACAGAACAATCAGCCCCAGCATTTT.

V usage is TRBV19 and J usage is TRBJ2-7, with TRBD2 matching 10 bases. The CDR3 sequence is 14 residues long. The germline CDR1 and CDR2 sequences are LNHDA and SQIVND (reference sequence). The junction had 0 bases not matched to a gene; V was cut back by 4 bases and J by 0 bases. Written as DNA, the CDR3 is TGTGCCAGTAGTAGACTAGCGGGCTCCTACGAGCAGTACTTC. The encoded protein is CASSRLAGSYEQYF.